This TCR beta chain comes out of a study of blood T cell repertoires in COVID-19. Across the whole study: The analysed material was cDNA or gDNA that came from T cells, B-cell-depleted T cells, or PBMCs.

Clones were read by immunoSEQ multiplex PCR, and TCRdb kept only the in-frame ones, dropping some. The profile shows about 200,000 clones, 88% of them singletons. The sample consisted of peripheral blood. This receptor was taken from a man between 35 and 55 years old with active or convalescent COVID-19.

CDR3 in amino acids: CASREFTGTGEGQPQHF. CDR3 coding DNA: TGTGCCAGCAGGGAATTTACCGGGACAGGGGAAGGGCAGCCCCAGCATTTT. The chain carries TRBV6-1 and TRBJ1-5; TRBD1 matches at 10 bases. This CDR3 is built from 17 residues. CDR1 MNHNS and CDR2 SASEGT come from the germline V gene. V trimming: 6 bases; J trimming: 7 bases; junction bases outside the gene matches: 15.